The TCR beta chain described here comes from a study of shared clonotypes between healthy human individuals. There are 15 residues in the CDR3. Germline trimming cut 5 bases from V and 7 bases from J; bases unmatched to any gene: 11. From germline, CDR1 is SGHVS and CDR2 FQNEAQ. Sequencing was performed with immunoSEQ multiplex PCR; in TCRdb, only in-frame clones are kept and a portion is missing. This table has about 1.1 million clones, more than 75% appearing once. The rearrangement links TRBV7-8 to TRBJ2-1, with 7 positions matching TRBD1. This clonotype originated in a man aged 18 to 29 in good health. Some clones in this sample may be carry-over from other donors' samples. Sample: memory CD4+ T cells from PBMCs. Stated subset: CD45RA-negative fraction. The CDR3: CASSVRGQATNEQFF. For the CDR3, the DNA is TGTGCCAGCAGCGTCCGCGGACAGGCCACAAATGAGCAGTTCTTC.